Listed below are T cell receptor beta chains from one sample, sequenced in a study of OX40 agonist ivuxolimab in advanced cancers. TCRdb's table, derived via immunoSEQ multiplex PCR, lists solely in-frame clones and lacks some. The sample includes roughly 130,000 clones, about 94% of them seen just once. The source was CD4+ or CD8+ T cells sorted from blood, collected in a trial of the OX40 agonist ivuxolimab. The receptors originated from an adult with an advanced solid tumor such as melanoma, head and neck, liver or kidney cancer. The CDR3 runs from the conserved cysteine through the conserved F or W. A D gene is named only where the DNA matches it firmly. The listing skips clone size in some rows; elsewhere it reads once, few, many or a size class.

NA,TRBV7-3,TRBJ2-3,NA,TGTGCCAGCAGCCTCAGGGGGGATACTCGGGATACGCAGTATTTT,CASSLRGDTRDTQYF
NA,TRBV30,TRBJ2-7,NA,TGTGCCTGGAGTGTTCTGGACGAGCAGTACTTC,CAWSVLDEQYF
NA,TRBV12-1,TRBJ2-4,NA,TGTGCCAGCAGCCCCGGAGGCTTTGGACAGCCTTCCGCCAAAAACATTCAGTACTTC,CASSPGGFGQPSAKNIQYF
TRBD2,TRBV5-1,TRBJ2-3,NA,TGCGCCAGCAGCTTGGTATTCCTGGCTAGCGGGGGTGATACGCAGTATTTT,CASSLVFLASGGDTQYF
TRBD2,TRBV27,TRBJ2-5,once,TGTGCCAGTAGTTTCTGGGCGGGGGGAGTTGAGACCCAGTACTTC,CASSFWAGGVETQYF
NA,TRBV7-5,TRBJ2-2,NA,TGTGCCAGCAGCTTAGACTACACCGGGGAGCTGTTTTTT,CASSLDYTGELFF
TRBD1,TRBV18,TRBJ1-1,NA,TGTGCCAGCTCACATACAGGGGGCGACACTGAAGCTTTCTTT,CASSHTGGDTEAFF
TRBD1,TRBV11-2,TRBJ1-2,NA,TGTGCCAGCAGCTTATGGCCCCGGGAAGGGGGCCGGTATGGCTACACCTTC,CASSLWPREGGRYGYTF
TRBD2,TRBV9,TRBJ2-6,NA,TGTGCCAGCAGCCTCCGGACTAGCGGGGGGGCCGCTGGGGCCAACGTCCTGACTTTC,CASSLRTSGGAAGANVLTF
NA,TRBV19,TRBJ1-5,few,TGTGCCAGTAGTAGGTCGCCAGGGCGGCGAAGCAATCAGCCCCAGCATTTT,CASSRSPGRRSNQPQHF
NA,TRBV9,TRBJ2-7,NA,TGTGCCAGCAGCGTAATGGGGAACTCCTACGAGCAGTACTTC,CASSVMGNSYEQYF
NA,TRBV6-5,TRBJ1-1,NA,TGTGCCAGCAGTTACGGGATACTGATGAACACTGAAGCTTTCTTT,CASSYGILMNTEAFF
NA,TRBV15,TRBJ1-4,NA,TGTGCCACCAGCAGAGAAAGGGTAAAGCTGTTTTTT,CATSRERVKLFF
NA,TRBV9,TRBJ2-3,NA,TGTGCCAGCAGCGTGGTCAACACAGATACGCAGTATTTT,CASSVVNTDTQYF
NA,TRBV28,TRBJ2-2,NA,TGTGCCAGCAGTTTGCTCTCCGGGTTTTCGTCCGGGGAGCTGTTTTTT,CASSLLSGFSSGELFF
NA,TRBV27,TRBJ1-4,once,TGTGCCAGCTCAAGCGGGCGGAGGACTAATGAAAAACTGTTTTTT,CASSSGRRTNEKLFF
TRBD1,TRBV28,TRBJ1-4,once,TGTGCCAGCAGCACCGCAGGGGGGAAGGGGGAAAAACTGTTTTTT,CASSTAGGKGEKLFF
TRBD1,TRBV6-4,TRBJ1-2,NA,TGTGCCAGCAGAGCAGGGGGCGAATTTAATGGCTACACCTTC,CASRAGGEFNGYTF
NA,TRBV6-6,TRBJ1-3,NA,TGTGCCAGCAGTTACGCCGAGGGGCGCGGAAACACCATATATTTT,CASSYAEGRGNTIYF
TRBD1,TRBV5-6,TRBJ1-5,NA,TGTGCCAGCAGCACGGGACAGGAAGGTCAGCCCCAGCATTTT,CASSTGQEGQPQHF
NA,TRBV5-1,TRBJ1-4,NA,TGCGCCAGCAGCAAAGCCTCAACTAATGAAAAGCTGTTTTTT,CASSKASTNEKLFF
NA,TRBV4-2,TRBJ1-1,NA,TGTGCCAGCAGCCAAGACGCACAGGGTTACACAGCTATGAACACTGAAGCTTTCTTT,CASSQDAQGYTAMNTEAFF
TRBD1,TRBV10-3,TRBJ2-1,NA,TGTGCCATCAAGGCCCAGGGGGCGAGCTCCTACAATGAGCAGTTCTTC,CAIKAQGASSYNEQFF
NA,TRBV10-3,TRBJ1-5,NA,TGTGCCATCAGAGACAGTGAAGGTTACAATCAGCCCCAGCATTTT,CAIRDSEGYNQPQHF
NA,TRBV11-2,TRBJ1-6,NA,TGTGCCAGCAGCCCTAGACGGGCGGTCAGCTCCTATAATTCACCCCTCCACTTT,CASSPRRAVSSYNSPLHF
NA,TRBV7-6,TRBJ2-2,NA,TGTGCCAGCAGCACGCGGAACGGGGGGAACACCGGGGAGCTGTTTTTT,CASSTRNGGNTGELFF
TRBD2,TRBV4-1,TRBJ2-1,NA,TGCGCCAGCAGCCTCCGGGGAAGCGGGGGGGCTAACGACAATGAGCAGTTCTTC,CASSLRGSGGANDNEQFF
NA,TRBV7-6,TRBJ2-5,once,TGTGCCAGCAGCCTGGTGAGGACTGAGACCCAGTACTTC,CASSLVRTETQYF
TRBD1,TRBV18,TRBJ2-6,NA,TGTGCCAGCTCGTCCAGCGTGACAGGGGCTGGGGCCAACGTCCTGACTTTC,CASSSSVTGAGANVLTF
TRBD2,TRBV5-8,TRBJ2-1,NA,TGTGCCACCAAGCGGGGGAGGACGAATGAGCAGTTCTTC,CATKRGRTNEQFF
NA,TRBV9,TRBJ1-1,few,TGTGCCAGCAGCGTAGTGTCGACCGTGAACACTGAAGCTTTCTTT,CASSVVSTVNTEAFF
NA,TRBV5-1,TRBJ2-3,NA,TGCGCCAGCAGCTTTAGCGGAAGCACAGATACGCAGTATTTT,CASSFSGSTDTQYF
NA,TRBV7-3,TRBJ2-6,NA,TGTGCCAGCAGCTTAATTCACACGTCCTCTGGGGCCAACGTCCTGACTTTC,CASSLIHTSSGANVLTF
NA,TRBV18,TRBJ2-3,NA,TGTGCCAGCTCACCAAGGGCCACAGATACGCAGTATTTT,CASSPRATDTQYF
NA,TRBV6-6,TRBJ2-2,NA,TGTGCCAGCAGTAACACTAGGGTCGGGGAGCTGTTTTTT,CASSNTRVGELFF
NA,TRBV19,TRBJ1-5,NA,TGTGCCAGTAGTTCTAGTAGCAATCAGCCCCAGCATTTT,CASSSSSNQPQHF
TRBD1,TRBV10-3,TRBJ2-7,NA,TGTGCCGCGAAACAGGGGGCCGAGGACGAGCAGTACTTC,CAAKQGAEDEQYF
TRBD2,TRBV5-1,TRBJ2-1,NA,TGCGCCAGCAGCCGAGGGACTAGCGGGAGGAAGTATGAGCAGTTCTTC,CASSRGTSGRKYEQFF
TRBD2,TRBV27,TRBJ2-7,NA,TGTGCCAGCAGTTTTTCTGCTAGCGGGAGACGAGAGCAGTACTTC,CASSFSASGRREQYF
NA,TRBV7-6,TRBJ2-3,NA,TGTGCCAGCAGCTTAGAAGCTAGCGCCACAGATACGCAGTATTTT,CASSLEASATDTQYF
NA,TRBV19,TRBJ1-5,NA,TGTGCCAGTACCACTAGGGGGGCAGGAGACAATCAGCCCCAGCATTTT,CASTTRGAGDNQPQHF